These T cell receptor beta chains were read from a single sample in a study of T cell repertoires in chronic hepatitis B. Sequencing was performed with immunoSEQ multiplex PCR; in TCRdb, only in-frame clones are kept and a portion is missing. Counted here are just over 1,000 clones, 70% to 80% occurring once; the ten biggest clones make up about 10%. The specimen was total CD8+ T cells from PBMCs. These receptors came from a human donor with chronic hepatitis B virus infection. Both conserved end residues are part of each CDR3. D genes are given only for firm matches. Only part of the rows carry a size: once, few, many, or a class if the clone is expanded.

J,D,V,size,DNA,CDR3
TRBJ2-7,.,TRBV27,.,TGTGCCAGCAGTGCGCAAGGGCCCTCCTACGAGCAGTACTTC,CASSAQGPSYEQYF
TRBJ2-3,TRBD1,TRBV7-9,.,TGTGCCAGCAGCGAGACAGGGCCTAGCACAGATACGCAGTATTTT,CASSETGPSTDTQYF
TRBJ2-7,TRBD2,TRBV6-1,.,TGTGCCAGCAGTGACACAGCGGGGGCCTACGAGCAGTACTTC,CASSDTAGAYEQYF
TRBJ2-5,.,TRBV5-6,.,TGTGCCAGCAGTAGGACAGAGACCCAGTACTTC,CASSRTETQYF
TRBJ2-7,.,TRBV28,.,TGTGCCAGCCGACAGGCGCTCTCCTACGAGCAGTACTTC,CASRQALSYEQYF
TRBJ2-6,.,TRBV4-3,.,TGCGCCAGCAGCCAAGACAGGGGCTCTGGGGCCAACGTCCTGACTTTC,CASSQDRGSGANVLTF
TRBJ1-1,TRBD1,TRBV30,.,TGTGCCTTGGACAGGGCCTTGAACACTGAAGCTTTCTTT,CALDRALNTEAFF
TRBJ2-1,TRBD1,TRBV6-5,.,TGTGCCAGCAGTACGACAGGGAATGAGCAGTTCTTC,CASSTTGNEQFF
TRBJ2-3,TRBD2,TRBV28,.,TGTGCCAGCAGTTTAGGTGAGGTAGCGGGAACCATACCCACAGATACGCAGTATTTT,CASSLGEVAGTIPTDTQYF
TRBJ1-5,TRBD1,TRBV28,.,TGTGCCAGCAGTTTGGGAACAGGGGGCCCGAATCAGCCCCAGCATTTT,CASSLGTGGPNQPQHF
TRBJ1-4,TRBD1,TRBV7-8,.,TGTGCCAGCAGCCCCGGGACAGGGGTGGTTGGTGAAAAACTGTTTTTT,CASSPGTGVVGEKLFF
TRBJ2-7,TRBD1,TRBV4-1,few,TGCGCCAGCAGCCACGTTCCGGGACAGAACGAGCAGTACTTC,CASSHVPGQNEQYF
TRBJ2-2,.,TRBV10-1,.,TGCGCCAGCTCAGGGGGGTCCCCCGGGGAGCTGTTTTTT,CASSGGSPGELFF
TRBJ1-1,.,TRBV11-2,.,TGTGCCAGCAGCTTAACGAACACTGAAGCTTTCTTT,CASSLTNTEAFF
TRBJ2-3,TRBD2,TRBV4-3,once,TGCGCCAGCAGCCAAGATAATAGCGGGAGGGCAGATACGCAGTATTTT,CASSQDNSGRADTQYF
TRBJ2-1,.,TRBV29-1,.,TGCAGCGTTGAGTTCAGTCTCGGCTATGAGCAGTTCTTC,CSVEFSLGYEQFF
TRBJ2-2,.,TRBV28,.,TGTGCCAGCAGCCAAACCCTCACCGGGGAGCTGTTTTTT,CASSQTLTGELFF
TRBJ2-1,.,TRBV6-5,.,TGTGCCAGCAGTCTCCGGGCCTACAATGAGCAGTTCTTC,CASSLRAYNEQFF
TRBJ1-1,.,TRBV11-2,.,TGTGCCAGCAGCACCCGACAGAACACTGAAGCTTTCTTT,CASSTRQNTEAFF
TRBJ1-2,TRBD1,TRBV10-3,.,TGTGCCATCAGTGAGCAGCCCCCGACAGGGGGGTATGGCTACACCTTC,CAISEQPPTGGYGYTF
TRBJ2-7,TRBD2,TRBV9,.,TGTGCCAGCAGCGTGAGCGGGAGAACCGAGCAGTACTTC,CASSVSGRTEQYF
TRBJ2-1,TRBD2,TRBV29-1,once,TGCAGCGTTCTCGCCTACCAACTAGCGGGAGAACCCAATGAGCAGTTCTTC,CSVLAYQLAGEPNEQFF